This T cell receptor beta chain is drawn from a study of blood T cell repertoires in COVID-19. Study-wide context: Researchers got acute and convalescent COVID-19 samples from the United States, Italy and Spain. The cDNA or gDNA used as material had been derived from T cells, B-cell-depleted T cells, or PBMCs.

Original data processing: Amplifying reference gene primers gave estimates of nucleated cell counts. The repertoire was sequenced with immunoSEQ multiplex PCR; TCRdb's copy has only in-frame clones and lacks some. That table gives V, J and clone size, and the DNA gave D and trimming. The table lists 30,000 to 45,000 clones, roughly 80% of them singletons, with roughly 2% in the top ten. This clonotype originated in a man aged 55 to 70 with active COVID-19. The sample consisted of peripheral blood.

The CDR3 nucleotides are TGTGCCAGCAGTACGGGACAGGGGGCCTACAATGAGCAGTTCTTC. Its protein is CASSTGQGAYNEQFF. V is TRBV2 and J is TRBJ2-1; 11 bases map to TRBD1. Unmatched junction bases numbered 2, after V lost 5 bases and J lost 2 bases. The CDR3 is 15 residues long. The V gene's germline CDR1 is SNHLY and CDR2 FYNNEI.